Below, 21 T cell receptor beta chains from the same sample are listed, as sequenced in a study of early T cells in non-severe SARS-CoV-2 infection. One entry per CDR3 protein results from TCRdb running MiXCR on the 5' RACE reads. The sample shows roughly 46,000 distinct CDR3 sequences, 5.4% of them seen only once. This material consisted of whole blood, taken at baseline. All receptors come from an adult who was a healthcare worker with PCR-confirmed SARS-CoV-2 infection or an uninfected control (not recorded which).

This clonotype came up many times. The rearrangement links TRBV28 to TRBJ2-2, with no clear D. CDR1 is MDHEN and CDR2 is SYDVKM in the germline V gene. Between the trimmed V and J ends, which lost 3 bases and 3 bases, there was a span of 14 bases. The CDR3 is 16 amino acids. This CDR3 reads CASSFGPPKDTGELFF. The CDR3 DNA reads TGTGCCAGCAGTTTCGGCCCTCCAAAGGACACCGGGGAGCTGTTTTTT.

The sample holds a few counts of this clonotype. The chain recombines TRBV10-1 with TRBJ2-1, with D perhaps matching TRBD1 or TRBD2 (5 bases each). From germline, CDR1 is WNHNN and CDR2 SYGVQD (reference sequence). There are 15 residues in the CDR3. Trimming cost V 0 bases and J 6 bases, with 12 bases left between them. CDR3 nucleotide sequence: TGCGCCAGCAGTGAGTCGGGGGAGTCGGGCAATGAGCAGTTCTTC. Translation gives CASSESGESGNEQFF.

This rearrangement joins TRBV6-5 to TRBJ2-1; the match to TRBD2 covers 10 bases. V gave up 2 bases and J gave up 8 bases; unmatched junction bases: 6. Per germline, CDR1 MNHEY and CDR2 SVGAGI. The CDR3 is 15 residues long. The CDR3 sequence is CASSYIPSGSYEQFF. The DNA for the CDR3 is TGTGCCAGCAGTTACATCCCTAGCGGGAGCTATGAGCAGTTCTTC.

This clonotype was counted ten times or more. The J gene is TRBJ1-1, the V gene TRBV7-9; D is ambiguous. CDR1 is SEHNR, CDR2 FQNEAQ, per germline (reference sequence). Between the trimmed V and J ends, which lost 2 bases and 0 bases, there was a span of 4 bases. This CDR3 comprises 13 residues. CDR3 protein: CASSLQVNTEAFF. CDR3 nucleotide sequence: TGTGCCAGCAGCTTACAGGTGAACACTGAAGCTTTCTTT.

This clonotype showed up many times. This chain uses TRBV6-5 with TRBJ2-7; the D is unclear. CDR1 MNHEY and CDR2 SVGAGI come from the germline V gene. The CDR3 is 12 residues long. The V end lost 5 bases, the J end lost 4 bases, and 9 bases lay between the germline ends. CDR3 sequence (DNA): TGTGCCAGCAGTAAAGGACGGTACGAGCAGTACTTC. Translating it yields CASSKGRYEQYF.

The chain carries TRBV4-1 and TRBJ2-4; no clear D gene. CDR1 and CDR2 (germline): MGHRA, YSYEKL. The CDR3 is 15 amino acids. V lost 4 bases, J lost 6 bases, and 16 bases lay in between. Here the CDR3 DNA reads TGCGCCAGCAGCCCTTCTCTGTCCAGCAGAAACATTCAGTACTTC. It is translated as CASSPSLSSRNIQYF.

The chain employs TRBV5-5 and TRBJ1-5; a possible D gene is TRBD1 (5 bases). The CDR3 runs to 15 residues. The germline V and J ends were trimmed by 3 bases and 1 base, with 11 bases remaining between them. The germline V gene encodes CDR1 SGHKS and CDR2 YYEKEE (reference sequence). CDR3 in amino acids: CASSSGTWSNQPQHF. The CDR3 nucleotides read TGTGCCAGCAGCTCGGGGACGTGGAGCAATCAGCCCCAGCATTTT.

The rearrangement uses TRBV19 and TRBJ2-1; weak D call: TRBD1 (5 bases). Germline CDR1 is LNHDA and CDR2 is SQIVND (reference sequence). Trimming took off 10 bases at V and 3 bases at J, with 13 bases between the two ends. The CDR3 covers 13 residues. The CDR3 sequence: CATKQQGYNEQFF. CDR3 in DNA: TGTGCCACTAAACAGCAGGGCTACAATGAGCAGTTCTTC. The entire variable domain, with the rest obtained from reference TRBV19 and TRBJ2-1, is as follows: DGGITQSPKYLFRKEGQNVTLSCEQNLNHDAMYWYRQDPGQGLRLIYYSQIVNDFQKGDIAEGYSVSREKKESFPLTVTSAQKNPTAFYLCATKQQGYNEQFFGPGTRLTVL.

This clonotype occurred many times. The chain carries TRBV6-2 or TRBV6-3 and TRBJ2-7; the D gene could be TRBD1 or TRBD2 (5 bases each). The germline V and J ends were trimmed by 7 bases and 5 bases, with 18 bases remaining between them. Looked up from germline, CDR1 is MNHEY and CDR2 is SVGEGT. The CDR3 has 14 amino acids. This chain's CDR3 is CASTEGPSLHEQYF. The CDR3 DNA reads TGTGCCAGCACCGAGGGACCGTCCCTCCACGAGCAGTACTTC.

For this clonotype: The junction departs from germline at one end; a sequencing error may be responsible. The chain combines TRBV25-1 with TRBJ1-1; D ambiguous. The CDR3 runs 12 residues. Germline values: CDR1 MGHDK, CDR2 SYGVNS. The DNA for the CDR3 is TGTGCCAGCAGTGCACTGAACTCTGAAGCTTTCTTT. This gives the protein CASSALNSEAFF.

The chain has TRBV5-5 and TRBJ1-1, with 8 bases identical to TRBD1. V dropped 5 bases and J dropped 1; count of bases not matched to a gene: 4. Germline-derived CDR1 and CDR2 are SGHKS and YYEKEE (reference sequence). This CDR3 contains 14 residues. The CDR3 sequence is CASSITGGNTEAFF. The CDR3 DNA reads as TGTGCCAGCAGTATAACAGGGGGGAACACTGAAGCTTTCTTT.

This clonotype was detected many times. This chain connects TRBV12-3 or TRBV12-4 to TRBJ1-2, with D possibly matching TRBD1 (5 bases). With 5 bases removed from V and 8 bases from J, the gap between germline ends came to 15 bases. CDR3 length equals 13 residues. The CDR3 spells CASSLGTGRGYTF. Written as DNA, the CDR3 is TGTGCCAGCAGTCTTGGGACCGGGAGAGGCTACACCTTC.

The chain employs TRBV24-1 and TRBJ2-3; TRBD2 aligns across 8 bases. The CDR3 is made up of 14 amino acids. The junction had 9 bases not matched to a gene; V was cut back by 6 bases and J by 8 bases. Germline values: CDR1 KGHDR, CDR2 SFDVKD. CDR3 coding DNA: TGTGCCACCAGTCAGGCCGGGAGGGGTGTTACGCAGTATTTT. Encoded protein: CATSQAGRGVTQYF.

There are many counts of this clonotype. The gene calls are TRBV20-1 and TRBJ2-7, with 11 bases identical to TRBD2. The CDR3 is 14 amino acids. V lost 5 bases and J lost 2; bases outside the gene matches: 5. Germline assignment: CDR1 DFQATT and CDR2 SNEGSKA (reference sequence). CDR3 nucleotides: TGCAGTGCTGTGACTAGCGGGACCACCTACGAGCAGTACTTC. It is translated as CSAVTSGTTYEQYF.

V gene TRBV27 combines with J gene TRBJ2-1; the match to TRBD2 covers 10 bases. CDR1 is MNHEY, CDR2 SMNVEV, per germline (reference sequence). J lost 5 bases, V lost 8 bases, and 6 bases had no gene match. This CDR3 spans 14 amino acids. The CDR3 DNA reads as TGTGCCAGCGGATCCGGACTAGCGGACAATGAGCAGTTCTTC. It encodes CASGSGLADNEQFF.

This clonotype was counted ten times or more. V and J are TRBV27 and TRBJ2-7, with 11 nucleotides matching TRBD2. Germline CDR1 reads MNHEY; CDR2 reads SMNVEV (reference sequence). The ends lost 5 bases at V and 6 bases at J; junction bases unmatched: 6. The CDR3 consists of 14 residues. This CDR3 is CASSLAGGMFEQYF. The CDR3 coding sequence is TGTGCCAGCAGTCTAGCGGGAGGAATGTTCGAGCAGTACTTC.

This chain joins TRBV28 and TRBJ1-1; no reliable D call. Trimming stripped 6 bases from V and 1 base from J, with 9 bases between. Germline V gene lookup returns CDR1 MDHEN and CDR2 SYDVKM. The CDR3 covers 13 residues. The CDR3 reads CASRWRENTEAFF. The CDR3 region has the DNA TGTGCCAGCAGATGGAGGGAGAACACTGAAGCTTTCTTT.

This clonotype came up many times. The V call is TRBV21-1, the J call TRBJ2-7; the table gives TRBD1 as D, unverified against the DNA. TRBV21-1 is deemed a pseudogene. The CDR3 is 13 residues long. The CDR3: CASPRDSSYEQYF. In DNA, the CDR3 is TGTGCCAGCCCCCGGGACAGCTCCTACGAGCAGTACTTC.

This clonotype was seen repeatedly, ten times or more. The gene calls are TRBV7-3 and TRBJ1-1, with D tentatively TRBD1 (6 bases). The CDR3 runs 16 residues. CDR1 is SGHTA and CDR2 is FQGTGA in the germline V gene. V was pared by 5 bases and J by 0 bases, with 16 bases between. CDR3 amino acids: CASSPTGIGVNTEAFF. The CDR3 nucleotides are TGTGCCAGCAGCCCTACAGGGATCGGAGTGAACACTGAAGCTTTCTTT.

This clonotype showed up many times. The J gene is TRBJ2-5, the V gene TRBV25-1, with TRBD2 matching over 8 bases. This CDR3 is 16 amino acids long. V dropped 3 bases and J dropped 2; count of bases not matched to a gene: 8. Looked up from germline, CDR1 is MGHDK and CDR2 is SYGVNS. For the CDR3, the DNA is TGTGCCAGCAGTGACGATACTAGCGGAGGGCAAGAGACCCAGTACTTC. Amino acid sequence: CASSDDTSGGQETQYF.

This chain joins TRBV6-2 or TRBV6-3 and TRBJ1-1; D ambiguous. Per germline, CDR1 MNHEY and CDR2 SVGEGT. The CDR3 has 13 amino acids. The ends were cut back, 2 bases at V and 1 base at J, with 5 bases in the middle. The CDR3: CASSYTENTEAFF. The CDR3 nucleotides read TGTGCCAGCAGTTACACAGAGAACACTGAAGCTTTCTTT.